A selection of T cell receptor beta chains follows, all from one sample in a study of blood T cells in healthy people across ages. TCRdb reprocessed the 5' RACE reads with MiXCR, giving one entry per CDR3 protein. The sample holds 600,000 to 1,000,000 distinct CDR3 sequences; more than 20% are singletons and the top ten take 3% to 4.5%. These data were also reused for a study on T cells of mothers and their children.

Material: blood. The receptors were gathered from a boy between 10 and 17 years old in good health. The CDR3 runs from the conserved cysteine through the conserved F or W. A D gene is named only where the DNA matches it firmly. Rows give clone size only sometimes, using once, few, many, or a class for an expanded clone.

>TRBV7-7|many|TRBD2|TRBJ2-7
TGTGCTAGCAGCCCCGGGCTAGCGGACTCCTACGAGCAGTACTTC
CASSPGLADSYEQYF
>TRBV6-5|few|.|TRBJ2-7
TGTGCCAGCAGAGCCGAACGGAGGACCGGCGAGCAGTACTTC
CASRAERRTGEQYF
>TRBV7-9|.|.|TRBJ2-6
TGTGCCAGCAGGGAGGATAGGGCTGGGGCCAACGTCCTGACTTTC
CASREDRAGANVLTF
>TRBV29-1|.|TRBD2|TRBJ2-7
TGCAGCGCTGACGGGGGGGGGCCCGAGCAGTACTTC
CSADGGGPEQYF
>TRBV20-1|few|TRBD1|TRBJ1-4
TGCAGTGCTCCCAGGACAGGCATTAATGAAAAACTGTTTTTT
CSAPRTGINEKLFF
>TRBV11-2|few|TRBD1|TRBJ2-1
TGTGCCAGCAGCTCACAGGGGTACGAGCAGTTCTTC
CASSSQGYEQFF
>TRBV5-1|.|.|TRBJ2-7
TGCGCCAGCAGCCCCGAATTTGGGGGGACCTACGAGCAGTACTTC
CASSPEFGGTYEQYF
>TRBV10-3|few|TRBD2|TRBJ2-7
TGTGCCATCGGTAAGCGGGAGAACCGGGACGAGCAGTACTTC
CAIGKRENRDEQYF
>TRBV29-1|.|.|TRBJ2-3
TGCAGCGTTGAAGACCCACCACGGCAGGGCACAGATACGCAGTATTTT
CSVEDPPRQGTDTQYF
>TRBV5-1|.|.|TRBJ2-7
TGCGCCAGCAGCCTGACAGTGAGGACCTCGTCCTACGAGCAGTACTTC
CASSLTVRTSSYEQYF
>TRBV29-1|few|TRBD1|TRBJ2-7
TGCAGCGTTGAAGGAGCCCGGGACAGGGGTTACGAGCAGTACTTC
CSVEGARDRGYEQYF
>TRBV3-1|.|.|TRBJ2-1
TGTGCCAGCAGCCCAAAAGGGGGGTCCTTCTCCTACAATGAGCAGTTCTTC
CASSPKGGSFSYNEQFF
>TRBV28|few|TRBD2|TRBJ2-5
TGTGCCAGCAGTTTATTTACCGGGACTAGGGGGGAGACCCAGTACTTC
CASSLFTGTRGETQYF
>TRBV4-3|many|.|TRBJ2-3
TGCGCCAGCAGCCAATATACCACAGATACGCAGTATTTT
CASSQYTTDTQYF
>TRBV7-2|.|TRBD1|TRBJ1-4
TGTGCCAGCAGCCTAAACAGGGGGCCTGAAAAACTGTTTTTT
CASSLNRGPEKLFF
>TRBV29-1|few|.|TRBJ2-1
TGCAGCGTTGAGAGGGGGGAGCGGGTACGGGAGCAGTTCTTC
CSVERGERVREQFF
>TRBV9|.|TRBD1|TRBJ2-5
TGTGCCAGCAGCTCAGAGTGGGGACAGGGGGCTTCGGAGACCCAGTACTTC
CASSSEWGQGASETQYF
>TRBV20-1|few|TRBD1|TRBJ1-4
TGCAGTGCAATCGGACAGGGGGTCAGTGAAAAACTGTTTTTT
CSAIGQGVSEKLFF
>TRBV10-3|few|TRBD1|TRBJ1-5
TGTGCCATCATAGGGACAGGGCAATACCGTGGCAATCAGCCCCAGCATTTT
CAIIGTGQYRGNQPQHF
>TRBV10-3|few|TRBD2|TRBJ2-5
TGTGCCATCAGTGAGTCGGAAATAGCGGGGGGAAAAGAAGAGACCCAGTACTTC
CAISESEIAGGKEETQYF
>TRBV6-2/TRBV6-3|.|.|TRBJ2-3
TGTGCCAGCGCCCGGGGGCCCAAGCAGTATTTT
CASARGPKQYF
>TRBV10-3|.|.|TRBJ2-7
TGTGCCATCAGCTCCCCTGGGGGTCCAGACCCCTACGAGCAGTACTTC
CAISSPGGPDPYEQYF
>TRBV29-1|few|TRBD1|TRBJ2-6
TGCAGCCTTCCGGGACAGGGCCACTCTGGGGCCAACGTCCTGACTTTC
CSLPGQGHSGANVLTF
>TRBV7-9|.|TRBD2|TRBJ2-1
TGTGCCAGCAGCTTATCAAATCTAGCGGGAGGTGGGAATGAGCAGTTCTTC
CASSLSNLAGGGNEQFF
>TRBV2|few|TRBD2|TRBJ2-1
TGTGCCAGCAGCGGCACTAGCGGGAGAGGGGTCGAGCAGTTCTTC
CASSGTSGRGVEQFF